The 31 T cell receptor beta chains below were found in one sample sequenced in a study of blood T cell repertoires in COVID-19. Generated by immunoSEQ multiplex PCR, the TCRdb table keeps only in-frame clones and is missing some. The data contain 220,000 or so clones, approximately 90% of them singletons. Sequencing used peripheral blood. These receptors originate from a woman between 45 and 65 years old with COVID-19, enrolled during active disease.

CDR3: CASSLVIGGAGGYTF. The CDR3 coding sequence is TGTGCCAGCAGCTTGGTAATTGGGGGGGCCGGTGGCTACACCTTC. This rearrangement joins TRBV5-4 to TRBJ1-2; tentatively, D is TRBD1 (6 bases). This CDR3 is built from 15 residues. CDR1 and CDR2 from the germline V gene are SGHNT and YYREEE (reference sequence). V shed 0 bases and J shed 7 bases, with 16 bases lying between them.

The gene calls are TRBV15 and TRBJ1-1; TRBD1 matches at 7 bases. Trimming at V came to 3 bases and at J to 10 bases, leaving 11 bases not matched to a gene. The CDR3 spans 14 residues. In germline, CDR1 is LNHNV, CDR2 YYDKDF (reference sequence). CDR3 loop: CATSRPTGFGRAFF. The CDR3 coding sequence is TGTGCCACCAGCAGGCCGACAGGGTTTGGAAGAGCTTTCTTT.

The genes are TRBV10-3 and TRBJ2-3; 7 bases align to TRBD1. The CDR3 covers 15 residues. The germline gives CDR1 ENHRY, CDR2 SYGVKD. The V segment lost 10 bases and the J segment 1 base; nucleotides outside the gene matches: 11. Here the CDR3 reads CATRQGLMGTDTQYF. DNA of the CDR3: TGTGCCACCAGACAGGGTTTGATGGGCACAGATACGCAGTATTTT.

The chain recombines TRBV7-9 with TRBJ2-7; 9 nucleotides agree with TRBD2. Per germline, CDR1 SEHNR and CDR2 FQNEAQ (reference sequence). J was trimmed by 6 bases and V by 5 bases; bases with no gene match: 11. The CDR3 runs 15 residues. CDR3 DNA sequence: TGTGCCAGCAGCCCCTGGACTAGCGAATTAGTCGAGCAGTACTTC. Protein product: CASSPWTSELVEQYF.

The chain recombines TRBV7-2 with TRBJ2-4, with TRBD2 as a possible D gene (6 bases). This CDR3 has 14 amino acids. The germline V gene has CDR1 SGHTA and CDR2 FQGNSA. V gave up 5 bases and J gave up 1 base, with 9 bases separating them. The CDR3 nucleotides are TGTGCCAGCAGCGTCGCGGGGGCCAAAAACATTCAGTACTTC. It yields the protein CASSVAGAKNIQYF.

This chain uses TRBV5-1 with TRBJ2-3, with a possible D match to TRBD2 (5 bases). The germline CDR1 and CDR2 sequences are SGHRS and YFSETQ. The ends were cut back, 1 base at V and 8 bases at J, with 11 bases in the middle. The CDR3 sequence is 13 residues long. Written as DNA, the CDR3 is TGCGCCAGCAGCTTGTCCGGGGTTGCTACGCAGTATTTT. Translation gives CASSLSGVATQYF.

The chain couples TRBV5-1 to TRBJ2-6; 8 nucleotides match TRBD2. V lost 3 bases and J lost 0; bases outside the gene matches: 11. The germline V gene has CDR1 SGHRS and CDR2 YFSETQ. This CDR3 is built from 19 residues. CDR3 DNA sequence: TGCGCCAGCAGCTATATGGACGGGAGGGGATTCTCTGGGGCCAACGTCCTGACTTTC. Residues: CASSYMDGRGFSGANVLTF.

This clone appeared a few times. The genes are TRBV29-1 and TRBJ1-3; the match to TRBD1 covers 10 bases. The J segment lost 4 bases and the V segment lost 6 bases, leaving 3 bases of the junction unmatched. CDR3 length: 13 amino acids. In germline, CDR1 is SQVTM, CDR2 ANQGSEA. This CDR3 is CSVATGGGNTIYF. In DNA, the CDR3 is TGCAGCGTGGCGACAGGGGGCGGAAACACCATATATTTT.

The CDR3 reads CASSPRHSLNSNQPQHF. CDR3 nucleotides: TGTGCCAGTAGTCCCCGACATTCGCTTAATAGCAATCAGCCCCAGCATTTT. The V gene is TRBV19, the J gene TRBJ1-5; the D is unclear. Trimming took 5 bases from V and 0 from J, leaving 17 bases between them. Per the germline V gene, CDR1 is LNHDA and CDR2 is SQIVND (reference sequence). The CDR3 covers 17 residues.

The chain's CDR3 is CASSLAVAGYNEQFF. Written as DNA, the CDR3 is TGTGCCAGCAGCTTGGCCGTGGCGGGGTACAATGAGCAGTTCTTC. The chain employs TRBV5-4 and TRBJ2-1; perhaps TRBD2 as D (6 bases). From germline, CDR1 is SGHNT and CDR2 YYREEE (reference sequence). V lost 0 bases, J lost 4 bases, and 11 bases lay in between. The CDR3 covers 15 residues.

V gene TRBV10-3 combines with J gene TRBJ2-7, with a weak D call TRBD1 (5 bases). V was trimmed by 4 bases and J by 3 bases, leaving 7 bases between them. CDR3 size: 12 residues. The germline V gene has CDR1 ENHRY and CDR2 SYGVKD. The CDR3 bases are TGTGCCATCAGTGCGACAGACTACGAGCAGTACGTC. Residues: CAISATDYEQYV.

The V gene is TRBV27, the J gene TRBJ1-1, with D possibly being TRBD1 (5 bases). The CDR3 has 14 residues. Germline lookup yields CDR1 MNHEY and CDR2 SMNVEV (reference sequence). V lost 7 bases, J lost 1 base, and 13 bases lay in between. This CDR3 is CASKSDTPNTEAFF. CDR3 nucleotide sequence: TGTGCCAGCAAGTCGGACACTCCGAACACTGAAGCTTTCTTT.

There are a few counts of this clone. The rearrangement links TRBV18 to TRBJ2-2, with TRBD1 identical over 7 bases. V gave up 6 bases and J gave up 0 bases; unmatched junction bases: 7. Germline-derived CDR1 and CDR2 are KGHSH and LQKENI. The CDR3 is 16 residues long. CDR3 sequence (DNA): TGTGCCAGCTCCCGACGACAGGGCCCGAACACCGGGGAGCTGTTTTTT. As protein: CASSRRQGPNTGELFF.

The chain joins TRBV14 to TRBJ1-1; D is undetermined. V lost 1 base to trimming and J lost 1 base, with 10 bases between them. The V gene's germline CDR1 is SGHDN and CDR2 FVKESK. The CDR3 extends over 15 amino acids. The CDR3 loop is CASSQGRLTNTEAFF. In DNA form, the CDR3 reads TGTGCCAGCAGCCAAGGGCGGCTGACGAACACTGAAGCTTTCTTT. Using reference TRBV14 and TRBJ1-1 for the parts outside the CDR3, the full variable domain is EAGVTQFPSHSVIEKGQTVTLRCDPISGHDNLYWYRRVMGKEIKFLLHFVKESKQDESGMPNNRFLAERTGGTYSTLKVQPAELEDSGVYFCASSQGRLTNTEAFFGQGTRLTVV.

J is TRBJ2-1 and V is TRBV27, with 13 bases identical to TRBD2. Germline lookup yields CDR1 MNHEY and CDR2 SMNVEV (reference sequence). There are 15 residues in the CDR3. The J segment lost 9 bases and the V segment lost 3 bases, leaving 5 bases of the junction unmatched. DNA of the CDR3: TGTGCCAGCAGTTTTGGGACTAGCGGGGAAGGTGAGCAGTTCTTC. This translates into CASSFGTSGEGEQFF.

This clone was seen just once. The genes are TRBV18 and TRBJ2-7; tentative D call: TRBD2 (6 bases). Germline V lookup: CDR1 KGHSH, CDR2 LQKENI. This CDR3 contains 15 residues. Trimming cost V 8 bases and J 1 base, with 18 bases left between them. The DNA for the CDR3 is TGTGCCAGCCAGGAGAACGGGGGTGGATCCTACGAGCAGTACTTC. Its translation is CASQENGGGSYEQYF.

V is TRBV5-1 and J is TRBJ1-5; D is unclear. CDR1 and CDR2 (germline): SGHRS, YFSETQ. Trimming took 3 bases from V and 2 from J, leaving 6 bases between them. This CDR3 region has 13 residues. CDR3 in amino acids: CASSSGGNQPQHF. The DNA of the CDR3 is TGCGCCAGCAGCTCAGGCGGCAATCAGCCCCAGCATTTT.

The J gene is TRBJ1-3, the V gene TRBV7-2, with D tentatively TRBD1 (6 bases). CDR1 and CDR2 from the germline V gene are SGHTA and FQGNSA. This CDR3 comprises 15 residues. V was shortened by 5 bases and J by 4 bases, with 15 bases between the two germline ends. This chain's CDR3 is CASSKQGPGGNTIYF. Written as DNA, the CDR3 is TGTGCCAGCAGCAAACAGGGCCCGGGGGGAAACACCATATATTTT. Full variable domain (outside the CDR3, taken from reference TRBV7-2 and TRBJ1-3): GAGVSQSPSNKVTEKGKDVELRCDPISGHTALYWYRQSLGQGLEFLIYFQGNSAPDKSGLPSDRFSAERTGGSVSTLTIQRTQQEDSAVYLCASSKQGPGGNTIYFGEGSWLTVV.

CDR3 residues: CASSLGLRYEQFF. The CDR3, as DNA: TGCGCCAGCAGCTTGGGACTGCGTTATGAGCAGTTCTTC. The V and J genes are TRBV5-1 and TRBJ2-1, with D hard to call. Trimming pared 0 bases from V and 8 bases from J, leaving 9 bases between. Germline-derived CDR1 and CDR2 are SGHRS and YFSETQ. The CDR3 consists of 13 residues. Based on the CDR3 plus reference TRBV5-1 and TRBJ2-1, the full variable domain is KAGVTQTPRYLIKTRGQQVTLSCSPISGHRSVSWYQQTPGQGLQFLFEYFSETQRNKGNFPGRFSGRQFSNSRSEMNVSTLELGDSALYLCASSLGLRYEQFFGPGTRLTVL.

The chain recombines TRBV5-1 with TRBJ1-1; tentative D call: TRBD1 (6 bases). V dropped 6 bases and J dropped 6 bases, with 15 bases sitting between them. This CDR3 is built from 13 residues. Germline V gene data show CDR1 as SGHRS and CDR2 as YFSETQ. The CDR3 sequence is CASTITGSAEAFF. The DNA of the CDR3 is TGCGCCAGCACGATTACAGGGAGCGCTGAAGCTTTCTTT.

The rearrangement joins TRBV7-8 to TRBJ1-2, with a possible D match to TRBD1 (6 bases). Germline CDR1 SGHVS, CDR2 FQNEAQ. Trimming removed 2 bases from V and 8 bases from J, with 12 bases in between. CDR3 length equals 13 residues. CDR3 in amino acids: CASSLPGVQGYTF. The CDR3 bases are TGTGCCAGCAGCTTACCAGGGGTGCAGGGCTACACCTTC.

The gene calls are TRBV4-2 and TRBJ2-1, with D tentatively TRBD2 (5 bases). With 4 bases removed from V and 4 bases from J, the gap between germline ends came to 8 bases. The length of the CDR3 is 13 residues. In germline, CDR1 is LGHNA, CDR2 YNFKEQ. The CDR3 is CASSRELYNEQFF. CDR3 sequence (DNA): TGTGCCAGCAGCCGGGAGCTGTACAATGAGCAGTTCTTC.

The V call is TRBV2, the J call TRBJ2-1; TRBD2 might be the D (7 bases). V was clipped by 6 bases and J by 0 bases, with 12 bases between them. The length of the CDR3 is 15 residues. Germline V gives CDR1 SNHLY, CDR2 FYNNEI. The CDR3 sequence: CASRSRGGSYNEQFF. CDR3 in DNA: TGTGCCAGCAGATCAAGGGGGGGCTCCTACAATGAGCAGTTCTTC.

Here the CDR3 DNA reads TGTGCCAGCAGTTACGAGGGCCATCTAGAGTACGAGCAGTACGTC. Its protein is CASSYEGHLEYEQYV. The chain is built from TRBV6-5 and TRBJ2-7; possibly TRBD2 for D (5 bases). Germline V gene lookup returns CDR1 MNHEY and CDR2 SVGAGI. The CDR3 loop spans 15 amino acids. V lost 2 bases, J lost 4 bases, and 15 bases lay in between.

V gene TRBV28 combines with J gene TRBJ1-5; D remains unclear. The CDR3 runs 14 residues. Trimming removed 3 bases at V and 4 bases at J, with 10 bases between. Germline V CDR1 and CDR2: MDHEN, SYDVKM. CDR3 DNA: TGTGCCAGCAGTTTTCAAGGAGTTAATCAGCCCCAGCATTTT. It yields the protein CASSFQGVNQPQHF.

DNA for the CDR3: TGTGCCAGCAGCTTAGGACAGGTCGGTGAAGCTTTCTTT. Amino acid sequence: CASSLGQVGEAFF. V usage is TRBV7-9 and J usage is TRBJ1-1, with D possibly TRBD1 on 6 matching bases. CDR3 length: 13 amino acids. Germline loops: CDR1 SEHNR, CDR2 FQNEAQ (reference sequence). Trimming took off 1 base at V and 7 bases at J, with 10 bases between the two ends.

V gene TRBV24-1 combines with J gene TRBJ2-1; perhaps TRBD2 as D (6 bases). V gave up 0 bases and J gave up 9 bases, with 17 bases separating them. CDR1 and CDR2 (germline): KGHDR, SFDVKD. This CDR3 spans 16 amino acids. The CDR3 coding sequence is TGTGCCACCAGTGATTTGCAGCTGTGGAGGGGAGGTGAGCAGTTCTTC. Amino acid sequence: CATSDLQLWRGGEQFF.

The chain uses TRBV7-2 and TRBJ2-5; D unresolved. V gave up 3 bases and J gave up 4 bases, with 15 bases separating them. CDR3 length equals 15 residues. Germline assignment: CDR1 SGHTA and CDR2 FQGNSA. The CDR3 here is CASSLISGSRETQYF. In DNA, the CDR3 is TGTGCCAGCAGCTTGATCTCTGGGTCTAGAGAGACCCAGTACTTC.

CDR3 bases: TGCGCCAGCAGCCCTTGGACTAGCGGGGTCTACAATGAGCAGTTCTTC. Protein product: CASSPWTSGVYNEQFF. V usage is TRBV5-1 and J usage is TRBJ2-1; 12 bases match TRBD2. Germline trimming cut 4 bases from V and 3 bases from J; bases unmatched to any gene: 5. Germline V lookup: CDR1 SGHRS, CDR2 YFSETQ. There are 16 residues in the CDR3.

J is TRBJ1-2 and V is TRBV6-1; a possible D gene is TRBD1 (5 bases). Trimming stripped 2 bases from V and 0 bases from J, with 10 bases between. The germline V gene encodes CDR1 MNHNS and CDR2 SASEGT. CDR3 length equals 15 residues. The CDR3 DNA sequence: TGTGCCAGCAGTGAAACGTGGGGGGCTAACTATGGCTACACCTTC. Protein sequence: CASSETWGANYGYTF.

V and J are TRBV6-6 and TRBJ2-7, with 11 nucleotides matching TRBD1. The CDR3 totals 17 residues. Per the germline V gene, CDR1 is MNHNY and CDR2 is SVGAGI (reference sequence). With V trimmed by 5 bases and J by 4 bases, 13 bases remained unmatched. In DNA form, the CDR3 reads TGTGCCAGCAGTCTTCGGACAGGGGGCGGTGAGGTTTACGAGCAGTACGTC. This sequence encodes CASSLRTGGGEVYEQYV.